The rows below give T cell receptor beta chains drawn from one sample of a study of T-cell memory formation after mild COVID-19. TCRdb recomputed calls from the 5' RACE reads with MiXCR, one row per CDR3 protein. Of approximately 290,000 distinct CDR3 sequences listed, roughly a fifth are singletons. The sample was PBMCs or a T cell subset sorted from them (not recorded which). These receptors all come from a man younger than 35 who had mild COVID-19 (a few samples of this study predate the infection). Cell type and time point are not known. The CDR3 runs from the conserved cysteine through the conserved F or W. A D gene is named only where the DNA matches it firmly. Size is omitted from some rows. Given values are once, few, many or a class for expanded clones.

V,J,D,size,CDR3,DNA
TRBV5-1,TRBJ1-1,TRBD1,NA,CASSAGGMNTEAFF,TGCGCCAGCAGCGCAGGGGGCATGAACACTGAAGCTTTCTTT
TRBV12-3/TRBV12-4,TRBJ1-3,NA,few,CASSREMGNTIYF,TGTGCCAGCAGTCGGGAGATGGGAAACACCATATATTTT
TRBV9,TRBJ1-6,NA,NA,CASSVQWGDSPLHF,TGTGCCAGCAGCGTCCAATGGGGGGACTCACCCCTCCACTTT
TRBV29-1,TRBJ2-5,NA,few,CSAHGWDSQETQYF,TGCAGCGCCCATGGTTGGGACTCCCAAGAGACCCAGTACTTC
TRBV7-6,TRBJ2-3,TRBD2,NA,CASSPGGEDTQYF,TGTGCCAGCAGCCCTGGGGGGGAGGACACGCAGTATTTT
TRBV7-9,TRBJ1-1,TRBD1,NA,CASSLVQGGRTEAFF,TGTGCCAGCAGCTTAGTTCAGGGGGGCCGGACTGAAGCTTTCTTT
TRBV7-2,TRBJ2-5,NA,few,CASSRGSTGSETQYF,TGTGCCAGCAGCCGAGGTTCAACAGGTTCCGAGACCCAGTACTTC
TRBV3-1,TRBJ2-5,TRBD1,NA,CASSPRDRTPETQYF,TGTGCCAGCAGCCCTCGGGACAGGACACCAGAGACCCAGTACTTC
TRBV6-1,TRBJ2-3,NA,NA,CASSEVGAEDTQYF,TGTGCCAGCAGTGAAGTAGGGGCCGAAGATACGCAGTATTTT
TRBV5-6,TRBJ2-3,TRBD2,few,CASSYSGGAYTDTQYF,TGTGCCAGCAGCTATAGCGGGGGGGCTTACACAGATACGCAGTATTTT
TRBV4-3,TRBJ2-4,NA,NA,CASSQGSLAKNIQYF,TGCGCCAGCAGCCAGGGGAGTCTAGCCAAAAACATTCAGTACTTC
TRBV7-9,TRBJ1-2,NA,NA,CASSLAGRENGYTF,TGTGCCAGCAGCTTAGCAGGCAGGGAGAATGGCTACACCTTC
TRBV5-1,TRBJ1-1,TRBD1,NA,CASRFDTGGRKEAFF,TGCGCCAGCAGATTTGATACAGGGGGCCGAAAGGAAGCTTTCTTT
TRBV11-2,TRBJ2-4,NA,few,CASSLELLQYF,TGTGCCAGCAGCTTAGAATTACTCCAGTACTTC
TRBV7-3,TRBJ1-1,NA,few,CASSPMGRNTEAFF,TGTGCCAGCAGCCCCATGGGACGGAACACTGAAGCTTTCTTT
TRBV2,TRBJ2-3,NA,NA,CASSGTPWNTDTQYF,TGTGCCAGCAGTGGGACACCCTGGAACACAGATACGCAGTATTTT
TRBV6-2/TRBV6-3,TRBJ2-3,NA,few,CASNPWGGPDTQYF,TGTGCCAGCAACCCTTGGGGAGGCCCAGATACGCAGTATTTT
TRBV7-9,TRBJ2-1,NA,NA,CASSSPGWKGHNEQFF,TGTGCCAGCAGCTCCCCCGGGTGGAAGGGCCACAATGAGCAGTTCTTC
TRBV19,TRBJ1-5,NA,few,CASSPVYGTDQPQHF,TGTGCCAGTAGCCCCGTGTATGGGACTGATCAGCCCCAGCATTTT
TRBV12-3/TRBV12-4,TRBJ2-2,TRBD2,NA,CASSPGLVSRELFF,TGTGCCAGCAGTCCTGGACTAGTTAGCCGGGAGCTGTTTTTT
TRBV4-3,TRBJ2-5,TRBD2,NA,CASPKTSGGETQYF,TGCGCCAGCCCGAAGACTAGCGGGGGTGAGACCCAGTACTTC
TRBV28,TRBJ2-1,TRBD2,NA,CASSLGLAGHNEQFF,TGTGCCAGCAGTTTAGGACTAGCGGGGCACAATGAGCAGTTCTTC
TRBV29-1,TRBJ2-5,NA,few,CSIRTEKETQYF,TGCAGCATCCGGACGGAAAAAGAGACCCAGTACTTC
TRBV4-1,TRBJ2-5,TRBD2,few,CASSQDLLAGVAETQYF,TGCGCCAGCAGCCAAGATCTTCTAGCGGGAGTCGCAGAGACCCAGTACTTC
TRBV7-9,TRBJ1-2,NA,NA,CASEDPRANYGYTF,TGTGCCAGCGAGGACCCTCGAGCTAACTATGGCTACACCTTC
TRBV11-2,TRBJ2-7,TRBD2,NA,CASSLFWRGTYEQYF,TGTGCCAGCAGCTTATTCTGGCGGGGGACTTACGAGCAGTACTTC
TRBV10-3,TRBJ2-3,NA,NA,CAISENLGTDTQYF,TGTGCCATCAGTGAGAACCTGGGCACAGATACGCAGTATTTT
TRBV28,TRBJ2-7,NA,NA,CASSRPYEQYF,TGTGCCAGCAGCCGTCCTTACGAGCAGTACTTC
TRBV28,TRBJ2-1,NA,many,CASSTPGREQFF,TGTGCCAGCAGTACACCAGGACGTGAGCAGTTCTTC
TRBV5-1,TRBJ2-5,TRBD1,many,CASSFGANRGETQYF,TGCGCCAGCAGCTTTGGGGCCAACAGGGGAGAGACCCAGTACTTC
TRBV12-3/TRBV12-4,TRBJ2-5,TRBD2,few,CASSWTTSGQETQYF,TGTGCCAGCAGTTGGACGACTAGCGGTCAAGAGACCCAGTACTTC
TRBV5-1,TRBJ2-5,TRBD2,few,CASSSGTSEETQYF,TGCGCCAGCAGCTCGGGGACTAGCGAGGAGACCCAGTACTTC